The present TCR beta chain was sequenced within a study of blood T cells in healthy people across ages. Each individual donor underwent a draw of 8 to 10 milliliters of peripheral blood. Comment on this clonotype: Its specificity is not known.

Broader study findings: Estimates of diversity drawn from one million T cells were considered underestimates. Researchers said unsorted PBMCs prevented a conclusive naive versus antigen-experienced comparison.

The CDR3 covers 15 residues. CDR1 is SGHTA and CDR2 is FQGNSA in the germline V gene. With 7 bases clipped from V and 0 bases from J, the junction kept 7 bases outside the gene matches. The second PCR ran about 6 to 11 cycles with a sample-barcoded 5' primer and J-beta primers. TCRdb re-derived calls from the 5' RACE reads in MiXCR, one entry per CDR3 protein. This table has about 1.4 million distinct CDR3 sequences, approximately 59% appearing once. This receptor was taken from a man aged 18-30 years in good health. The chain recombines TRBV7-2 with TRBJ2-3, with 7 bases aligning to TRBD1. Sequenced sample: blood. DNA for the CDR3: TGTGCCAGCATCAGACCGGGACAGAGCACAGATACGCAGTATTTT. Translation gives CASIRPGQSTDTQYF.